The following is a T cell receptor (beta chain) sequence with its context. The antigen it recognizes is unknown. No per-base quality is available; no much larger clone lies one base away. Trimming at the junction amounts to 2 bases on V and 0 bases on J, and the germline ends lie 8 bases apart. The CDR3 holds 14 amino acids from the cysteine to the phenylalanine. Of the read, only the CDR3 DNA is kept; its 42 bases are in frame from base 1. The germline V gene encodes CDR1 ENHRY and CDR2 SYGVKD. The data belong to a study of shared clonotypes between healthy human individuals (dated by TCRdb to 2020 to 2022). Background for the entire study: The cohort comprised two women and a few men aged 18 to 49 years. For each donor, CD4 naive and CD4 memory were each given three plates, CD8 naive was given two plates, and CD8 memory was given one plate. To estimate repertoire size and how much clonotypes are shared between individuals, the study performed deep sequencing of blood TCR repertoires from a few healthy adults. Different laboratories and diverse techniques were used to prepare libraries and sequence TCR repertoires, to increase sequencing depth and limit assay-specific biases. Between about 0.8 and 9 billion PBMCs per donor were obtained by leukapheresis. Beyond this particular receptor, the publication reports: When a handful of donors were compared, the shared fraction of clonotypes was 5% to 6.5% for naive CD4, less than 4% for naive CD8, roughly 2.3% for memory CD4, and 0.4% for memory CD8. Estimated clonotype richness was generally larger for naive than for memory subsets. Because the study included only a small number of donors, the genetic and exposure-history diversity represented was limited. Sampling was restricted to blood, and TCR repertoires in tissues likely differ from the TCR repertoires found in blood. Rarefaction of sorted-subset datasets indicated incomplete sequencing despite the large sequencing depth. Based on pairwise subsampling, the degree of clonotype sharing among donors was expected to be affected by sequencing depth. Higher generation probabilities were observed for clonotypes shared by all four sorted-subset donors than for non-shared clonotypes.

TCR CDR3 regions were amplified from genomic DNA by multiplex PCR using the deep immunoSEQ assay. Genomic DNA extracted from each cell subset was distributed evenly over all wells of several immunoSEQ 96-well plates, and each plate served as one replicate. Each replicate PCR for sorted subsets received approximately 220 ng genomic DNA, equal to about 30,000 T cell genomes. The purified libraries were quantified using a Qubit 3.0 fluorometer, sized with a Bioanalyzer 2100, and then quantified again using the KAPA Library Quantification kit. Each immunoSEQ 96-well plate was sequenced on its own single-read 150-cycle Illumina NextSeq 550 flow cell. The study's own analysis went as follows. The immunoSEQ output contained only junctional sequences without quality scores, so filtering could not match that applied to full-length reads. To assign V/J genes and CDR3, sequences were annotated using PyIR, a Python wrapper for IgBLAST v1.9, with IMGT germline references. Reads were removed for weak V/J assignments (E-value above 1e-6), missing CDR3, stop codons, out-of-frame junctions, or ambiguous translated residues. V3J clonotypes were defined as sequences sharing an identical inferred V gene, J gene, and CDR3 amino acid sequence. To compute the percentage overlap between repertoires, the number of shared unique clonotypes was divided by the size of the smaller repertoire. Repertoire richness was assessed with RTK rarefaction, the Chao1 estimator, and Recon v2.1 estimates of unobserved clonotypes. Generation probabilities were computed with OLGA for all TCRbeta clonotypes obtained by the gDNA method from four donors. TCRdb retrieved this table from immuneACCESS and kept in-frame rearrangements only. Not all clones are present; in checked studies, unresolved V genes account for under half, and no reason is known for the remainder. V, J and clone size were drawn from that table, and D and trimming were deduced from the DNA. The sample has some 2 million clones on record, 90% to 95% of them singletons. The ten top clones hold roughly 0.13% of the sample.

Donors were healthy HIV-negative adults with no recently reported acute infections or vaccinations. All donors were Caucasian adults living in Nashville, Tennessee, USA. CD4+ T cells were enriched through magnetic negative selection, after which naive cells were positively selected on CD45RA and the remaining negative fraction served as the memory subset. Blood was obtained by leukapheresis, after which PBMCs were separated by Ficoll-Histopaque density gradient centrifugation and cryopreserved in liquid nitrogen vapor phase. Analytical flow cytometry was used to check the purity and quantity of every magnetically sorted T cell population. Genomic DNA was isolated from each sorted fraction and quantified by UV absorbance on a Nanodrop 2000c.

The clonotype was recovered from a man aged 18-30 years in good health. The sequence is built from TRBV10-3 and TRBJ2-7; the best D guess is TRBD2, with 5 bases matching. The sequenced material came from naive CD4+ T cells sorted from blood. The cell subset or site label here, explained by the study, means: CD45RA+ positively selected. The CDR3 region: CAISEMGSSYEQYF. The DNA reads TGTGCCATCAGTGAGATGGGGAGCTCCTACGAGCAGTACTTC.